This T cell receptor (beta chain) was sequenced in a study of T cell clones after liver transplantation. Study-level points and caveats: Compared with third party-reactive sequences, donor-reactive ones declined more, independent of withdrawal success.

This CDR3 is 13 amino acids long. Trimming left V 0 bases short and J 4 bases short, with 4 bases between. Germline CDR1 and CDR2: MGHDK and SYGVNS. Method: immunoSEQ multiplex PCR; TCRdb's copy keeps in-frame clones and lacks some. The sample consists of around 80,000 clones, roughly 85% of them appearing once. In this sample, this clone turned up many times. The target antigen is unknown. J is TRBJ1-3 and V is TRBV25-1; D remains ambiguous. This TCR was recovered from a human patient who received a liver transplant. Some T cells could come from the graft donor. The sample in question was CD4+ T cells from blood, obtained 45 to 46 months after liver transplant. The CDR3 sequence is CASSEYVGNTIYF. The CDR3 nucleotides are TGTGCCAGCAGTGAATATGTGGGAAACACCATATATTTT.